The TCR beta chain under discussion was sequenced for a study of T cell responses to AZD1222 COVID-19 vaccine. Points from the study as a whole: Among AZD1222 vaccinees, only five to seven were seropositive at baseline. Donors, mostly white British, included more females; clonal diversity was possibly underestimated.

Using immunoSEQ multiplex PCR, the repertoire was profiled, and TCRdb retains in-frame clones only, with some absent. This sample carries roughly 62,000 clones, approximately 80% of them seen once, and the ten largest clones take over 13%. Of note for this clone: Antigen: not known.

This receptor was obtained from an adult in good health. Source: peripheral blood, taken on day 0 of AZD1222 vaccination.

The chain's CDR3 is CASSRPNEKLFF. As DNA, the CDR3 is TGTGCCAGCAGTAGGCCTAATGAAAAACTGTTTTTT. The chain carries TRBV12-3 or TRBV12-4 and TRBJ1-4; D gene ambiguous. The CDR3 is made up of 12 amino acids. Trimming removed 5 bases at V and 3 bases at J, with 4 bases between.